The 18 T cell receptor beta chains given below trace back to one sample, sequenced in a study of CD8 T cells in Susac syndrome. Reverse transcription of roughly 0.45 to 1 ug RNA was performed with random hexamers. TCRdb independently ran MiXCR on the immunoSEQ multiplex PCR reads; one entry per CDR3 protein. The repertoire holds over 95,000 distinct CDR3 sequences, with around 90% as singletons. The sample taken for sequencing was CD8+ T cells from PBMCs. Every receptor here comes from a human donor in good health.

This rearrangement joins TRBV6-2 or TRBV6-3 to TRBJ2-4, with unresolved D. The V end lost 8 bases, the J end lost 0 bases, and 14 bases lay between the germline ends. The germline gives CDR1 MNHEY, CDR2 SVGEGT. The length of the CDR3 is 15 residues. The CDR3 loop reads CASHPESGAKNIQYF. CDR3 nucleotide sequence: TGTGCCAGCCATCCCGAATCGGGAGCCAAAAACATTCAGTACTTC.

The chain combines TRBV5-1 with TRBJ1-1; D might be TRBD1 (6 bases). Germline V gene lookup returns CDR1 SGHRS and CDR2 YFSETQ. The CDR3 runs to 14 residues. Trimming took 5 bases from V and 1 from J, leaving 12 bases between them. CDR3 sequence reads: CASRAGATNTEAFF. DNA of the CDR3: TGCGCCAGCAGGGCAGGGGCTACGAACACTGAAGCTTTCTTT.

This chain connects TRBV6-2 or TRBV6-3 to TRBJ1-5; unclear D gene. The CDR3 sequence is 13 residues long. Germline CDR1 reads MNHEY; CDR2 reads SVGEGT. V lost 5 bases, J lost 4 bases, and 9 bases lay in between. The CDR3 loop is CASSRRPNQPQHF. The CDR3 DNA follows: TGTGCCAGCAGTCGACGTCCGAATCAGCCCCAGCATTTT.

This clonotype has just one count. The chain is built from TRBV30 and TRBJ2-7, with 8 bases lining up with TRBD1. In germline, CDR1 is GTSNPN, CDR2 SVGIG (reference sequence). V lost 4 bases, J lost 2 bases, and 13 bases stayed unmatched. The CDR3 consists of 16 residues. The CDR3 DNA is TGTGCCTGGAACCGGGACAGGTCGTCCCTTGCCTACGAGCAGTACTTC. The encoded protein is CAWNRDRSSLAYEQYF.

The chain carries TRBV6-5 and TRBJ2-1; 8 nucleotides match TRBD1. CDR3 length equals 14 residues. CDR1 MNHEY and CDR2 SVGAGI come from the germline V gene. The ends lost 2 bases at V and 9 bases at J; junction bases unmatched: 6. In DNA, the CDR3 is TGTGCCAGCAGTTACGGTACAGGGGGAAGTGAGCAGTTCTTC. Translated: CASSYGTGGSEQFF.

The table lists this clonotype with a count of one. The chain recombines TRBV14 with TRBJ1-5; D is unclear. Germline V gene data show CDR1 as SGHDN and CDR2 as FVKESK. V was cut by 8 bases and J by 11 bases, with 16 bases left in between. This CDR3 has 12 residues. CDR3 amino acids: CASSKGGRAQHF. The CDR3 region has the DNA TGTGCCAGCTCAAAAGGAGGGAGGGCCCAGCATTTT.

The CDR3 spells CASTPRGQQFF. The CDR3 DNA reads TGTGCCAGCACCCCTCGGGGACAGCAGTTCTTC. This chain joins TRBV7-2 and TRBJ2-1, with D tentatively TRBD1 or TRBD2 (5 bases each). The CDR3 runs to 11 residues. Trimming removed 7 bases from V and 11 bases from J, with 12 bases in between. Germline CDR1 is SGHTA and CDR2 is FQGNSA.

The CDR3 sequence: CAWGGNEQFF. CDR3 sequence (DNA): TGTGCCTGGGGGGGGAATGAGCAGTTCTTC. J is TRBJ2-1 and V is TRBV30; perhaps TRBD2 as D (6 bases). The CDR3 has 10 residues. Germline V CDR1 and CDR2: GTSNPN, SVGIG (reference sequence). V lost 5 bases, J lost 7 bases, and 6 bases lay in between.

The chain's CDR3 is CSAEGWLTGSSEQYF. The CDR3 DNA sequence: TGCAGTGCTGAGGGGTGGTTGACAGGGAGTTCCGAGCAGTACTTC. The rearrangement links TRBV20-1 to TRBJ2-7, with 7 bases aligning to TRBD1. CDR1 and CDR2 from the germline V gene are DFQATT and SNEGSKA (reference sequence). This CDR3 has 15 residues. V was pared by 5 bases and J by 6 bases, with 16 bases of the junction left unmatched.

This rearrangement joins TRBV4-2 to TRBJ2-1; 11 nucleotides match TRBD1. The germline V gene encodes CDR1 LGHNA and CDR2 YNFKEQ. This CDR3 is 15 amino acids long. With 3 bases clipped from V and 5 bases from J, the junction kept 3 bases outside the gene matches. The CDR3 is CASSQPGQGDNEQFF. In DNA form, the CDR3 reads TGTGCCAGCAGCCAGCCGGGACAGGGGGACAATGAGCAGTTCTTC.

The chain combines TRBV11-2 with TRBJ2-4; D is unclear. Germline V CDR1 and CDR2: SGHAT, FQNNGV. Trimming took 5 bases from V and 2 from J, leaving 10 bases between them. The CDR3 runs 14 residues. The CDR3, as DNA: TGTGCCAGCAGCATAGGGTCTTCCAAAAACATTCAGTACTTC. Translation gives CASSIGSSKNIQYF.

In its sample, this clonotype was seen once. The chain joins TRBV29-1 to TRBJ2-6; D is unresolved. Germline V CDR1 and CDR2: SQVTM, ANQGSEA. V shed 7 bases and J shed 2 bases, with 15 bases lying between them. The CDR3 contains 15 residues. Written as DNA, the CDR3 is TGCAGCGCCACTCTTGATGCGACTGGGGCCAACGTCCTGACTTTC. The encoded protein is CSATLDATGANVLTF. The full variable domain, in which reference TRBV29-1 and TRBJ2-6 provide the parts outside the CDR3, is SAVISQKPSRDICQRGTSLTIQCQVDSQVTMMFWYRQQPGQSLTLIATANQGSEATYESGFVIDKFPISRPNLTFSTLTVSNMSPEDSSIYLCSATLDATGANVLTFGAGSRLTVL.

V usage is TRBV27 and J usage is TRBJ1-1, with a weak D call TRBD1 (6 bases). With 7 bases removed from V and 1 base from J, the gap between germline ends came to 19 bases. The CDR3 contains 16 residues. Germline V CDR1 and CDR2: MNHEY, SMNVEV (reference sequence). The CDR3 protein is CASTPTTGTKNTEAFF. In DNA form, the CDR3 reads TGTGCCAGCACTCCTACCACCGGGACAAAGAACACTGAAGCTTTCTTT.

The CDR3 sequence is CASSQVSFWPESYEQYF. CDR3 in DNA: TGTGCCAGCAGCCAAGTTAGTTTCTGGCCTGAAAGCTACGAGCAGTACTTC. The chain combines TRBV14 with TRBJ2-7; D call uncertain. Looked up from germline, CDR1 is SGHDN and CDR2 is FVKESK. This CDR3 spans 17 amino acids. V was trimmed by 1 base and J by 3 bases, leaving 19 bases between them.

The chain joins TRBV29-1 to TRBJ2-3, with TRBD1 matching over 8 bases. Germline V gene lookup returns CDR1 SQVTM and CDR2 ANQGSEA. The CDR3 sequence is 15 residues long. Germline trimming cut 3 bases from V and 1 base from J; bases unmatched to any gene: 6. The CDR3 nucleotides read TGCAGCGTTGATCCTGGACAGGGAGGCACAGATACGCAGTATTTT. This encodes CSVDPGQGGTDTQYF.

The chain is built from TRBV19 and TRBJ2-7; 7 nucleotides line up with TRBD2. Unmatched junction bases numbered 12, after V lost 2 bases and J lost 2 bases. The CDR3 consists of 17 residues. Germline V gene data show CDR1 as LNHDA and CDR2 as SQIVND (reference sequence). The CDR3 sequence is CASSIPSWEGAPYEQYF. The CDR3 DNA follows: TGTGCCAGTAGTATACCCTCCTGGGAGGGAGCGCCCTACGAGCAGTACTTC.

The chain recombines TRBV2 with TRBJ2-7; 16 bases line up with TRBD2. The CDR3 is made up of 16 amino acids. Per the germline V gene, CDR1 is SNHLY and CDR2 is FYNNEI. Trimming removed 6 bases from V and 5 bases from J; junction bases left unmatched: 7. CDR3 nucleotides: TGTGCCAGCAGCCCTGGGACTAGCGGGAGGGCCGACGAGCAGTACTTC. This codes for CASSPGTSGRADEQYF.

This chain connects TRBV20-1 to TRBJ2-5; D is ambiguous. The ends were cut back, 5 bases at V and 2 bases at J, with 15 bases in the middle. The germline V gene encodes CDR1 DFQATT and CDR2 SNEGSKA (reference sequence). CDR3 length: 14 residues. CDR3 nucleotides: TGCAGTGCTGGCCTAAACACCATACAAGAGACCCAGTACTTC. Translated: CSAGLNTIQETQYF.